This T cell receptor (beta chain) was recorded in a study of post-analysis software for immune sequencing data. Study background: The disease courses covered relapsing-remitting, secondary progressive and progressive-relapsing multiple sclerosis.

Libraries were made from TCR beta cDNA, and they carried unique molecular identifiers. T cells numbering roughly 0.9 to 10 million yielded cDNA molecules that totaled around 500,000. TCRdb re-called the PCR reads with MiXCR, one entry per CDR3 protein. The sample contains hundreds of thousands of distinct CDR3 sequences, 40% to 50% of which appear only once. Regarding the study as a whole: Patients carried roughly five TRBV segments more frequently than controls did, and TRBV5-6, TRBV5-1 and TRBV20-1 were among them. Samples sharing a preparation batch grouped tightly together when assessed by F measure. Multiple sclerosis patients showed significantly lower normalized Chao1 diversity than controls did.

As regards this clonotype: The antigen is undetermined.

V was pared by 3 bases and J by 0 bases, with 9 bases between. Germline assignment: CDR1 SGHRS and CDR2 YFSETQ. The CDR3 contains 14 residues. The receptor was isolated from a girl aged 5-17 years with multiple sclerosis. This chain connects TRBV5-1 to TRBJ1-2; weak D call: TRBD1 (5 bases). Input material: blood. The CDR3 sequence: CASSWRGSNYGYTF. As DNA, the CDR3 is TGCGCCAGCAGCTGGAGGGGATCTAACTATGGCTACACCTTC.